This TCR beta chain comes out of a study of cytomegalovirus exposure and HLA in healthy donors. This clone was picked up a small number of times. The CDR3 totals 12 residues. The junction had 0 bases not matched to a gene; V was cut back by 0 bases and J by 10 bases. Germline V CDR1 and CDR2: MNHEY, SVGAGI. 60 Vbeta and 13 Jbeta primers were used in PCR. Repertoires were generated with immunoSEQ multiplex PCR, while TCRdb's copy carries only in-frame clones and drops some. Here the sample spans around 150,000 clones, around four fifths being singletons. The rearrangement joins TRBV6-5 to TRBJ2-1, with 7 bases matching TRBD2. The receptor's source is a male donor in good health and CMV-seronegative. Sequencing was carried out using PBMCs. The CDR3 here is CASSYSRGEQFF. The CDR3 region has the DNA TGTGCCAGCAGTTACTCGCGGGGGGAGCAGTTCTTC.